The 30 T cell receptor beta chains below all came from one sample that was sequenced in a study of human T cells and chemical hapten exposure. Time point here: patch test 1, 2 weeks after DPC sensitization. Stated treatment: therapeutic diphenylcyclopropenone sensitization with weekly scalp DPC. MiXCR was run by TCRdb on the RACE reads, yielding one entry per CDR3 protein. The sample yields about 380,000 distinct CDR3 sequences, roughly 4.8% seen once. Sequenced material: whole blood, taken in connection with sensitization to the hapten diphenylcyclopropenone (DPC). The receptors were sampled from a woman between 50 and 59 years old with alopecia areata. Some clones in this sample may be carry-over from other donors' samples.

This chain joins TRBV21-1 and TRBJ1-3; TRBD1, the table's D call, was not compared with the DNA. TRBV21-1 constitutes a pseudogene. The CDR3 is 18 residues long. In DNA form, the CDR3 reads TGTGCCAGCAGCAAAGAGAGGTGCAACAGGGGCCCCGGAAACACCATATATTTT. It yields the protein CASSKERCNRGPGNTIYF.

The rearrangement uses TRBV4-1 and TRBJ2-7; no definite D call. Germline V gives CDR1 MGHRA, CDR2 YSYEKL. Trimming shortened V by 2 bases and J by 2 bases, and 10 bases separated the two germline ends. The CDR3 is 14 residues long. The DNA of the CDR3 is TGCGCCAGCAGCCAATGGCACGGACCCTACGAGCAGTACTTC. Protein: CASSQWHGPYEQYF.

This clonotype was counted a few times. The V call is TRBV27, the J call TRBJ2-1; D uncertain. Trimming left V 5 bases short and J 0 bases short, with 11 bases between. This CDR3 region has 15 residues. Germline assignment: CDR1 MNHEY and CDR2 SMNVEV (reference sequence). The CDR3 loop reads CASSPWGSSYNEQFF. CDR3 sequence (DNA): TGTGCCAGCAGTCCCTGGGGTAGCTCCTACAATGAGCAGTTCTTC.

The V call is TRBV2, the J call TRBJ2-1, with D possibly being TRBD1 (5 bases). V was clipped by 6 bases and J by 4 bases, with 13 bases between them. Looked up from germline, CDR1 is SNHLY and CDR2 is FYNNEI. The CDR3 consists of 14 residues. CDR3 loop: CASRKGHGYNEQFF. In DNA, the CDR3 is TGTGCCAGCAGGAAGGGGCACGGGTACAATGAGCAGTTCTTC.

As concerns this clonotype: A much bigger clone sits one base away, suggesting this may be a read error. V and J are TRBV27 and TRBJ1-2; 9 nucleotides match TRBD1. CDR3 length: 15 amino acids. Unmatched junction bases numbered 12, after V lost 8 bases and J lost 5 bases. Per germline, CDR1 MNHEY and CDR2 SMNVEV (reference sequence). In nucleotides, the CDR3 is TGTGCCAGCGGGGATATGGGACAGGGAAGGTATGGCTACACCTTC. This gives the protein CASGDMGQGRYGYTF.

The chain combines TRBV4-2 with TRBJ1-4; D may be TRBD1 (5 bases). Deletions cut 0 bases from V and 8 bases from J, with 13 bases between. The germline V gene has CDR1 LGHNA and CDR2 YNFKEQ. The CDR3 has 15 residues. DNA for the CDR3: TGTGCCAGCAGCCAAGACAGGGACTCCAGGGAAAAACTGTTTTTT. Translation: CASSQDRDSREKLFF.

This clonotype was seen only a few times. The chain carries TRBV3-1 and TRBJ2-7; D is undetermined. CDR1 and CDR2 (germline): LGHDT, YNNKEL (reference sequence). The CDR3 totals 16 residues. Between the trimmed V and J ends, which lost 0 bases and 0 bases, there was a span of 12 bases. The CDR3 sequence: CASSQESRTGSYEQYF. The CDR3 DNA reads as TGTGCCAGCAGCCAAGAAAGTCGGACGGGCTCCTACGAGCAGTACTTC.

The chain recombines TRBV10-3 with TRBJ2-1, with D tentatively TRBD2 (7 bases). Germline loops: CDR1 ENHRY, CDR2 SYGVKD. The CDR3 sequence is 13 residues long. The V and J ends lost 9 bases and 5 bases respectively, with 14 bases between them. In DNA, the CDR3 is TGTGCCATACTTGCGGGGGCTAACAATGAGCAGTTCTTC. It encodes CAILAGANNEQFF.

The table lists this clonotype with many counts. This sequence joins TRBV4-3 and TRBJ2-7; D possibly corresponds to TRBD2 (5 bases). The ends were cut back, 1 base at V and 7 bases at J, with 14 bases in the middle. Looked up from germline, CDR1 is LGHNA and CDR2 is YSLEER. The length of the CDR3 is 14 residues. CDR3 protein: CASSQGILAEEQYF. For the CDR3, the DNA is TGCGCCAGCAGCCAAGGAATTCTAGCCGAGGAGCAGTACTTC.

The chain uses TRBV7-2 and TRBJ1-2; D perhaps matches TRBD1 (5 bases). In germline, CDR1 is SGHTA, CDR2 FQGNSA. The CDR3 consists of 17 residues. V dropped 2 bases and J dropped 5 bases, with 21 bases sitting between them. CDR3 bases: TGTGCCAGCAGCTTATCGGTACAGGTGAATGTTGAGTATGGCTACACCTTC. Its translation: CASSLSVQVNVEYGYTF.

This clonotype was picked up many times. The chain joins TRBV14 to TRBJ1-1, with D possibly matching TRBD1 (6 bases). The germline V gene has CDR1 SGHDN and CDR2 FVKESK. CDR3 length: 14 amino acids. The germline V and J ends were trimmed by 3 bases and 8 bases, with 16 bases remaining between them. CDR3 DNA: TGTGCCAGCAGCCAGACAGGTTTGGATGGGGAAGCTTTCTTT. Amino acid sequence: CASSQTGLDGEAFF.

This clonotype was seen many times. The chain combines TRBV6-1 with TRBJ2-7; D unclear. V lost 0 bases to trimming and J lost 3 bases, with 12 bases between them. Germline V gene data show CDR1 as MNHNS and CDR2 as SASEGT. The CDR3 is made up of 15 amino acids. CDR3 amino acids: CASSEALMLGYEQYF. The CDR3 bases are TGTGCCAGCAGTGAAGCATTAATGCTGGGCTACGAGCAGTACTTC.

This sequence joins TRBV7-2 and TRBJ1-6, with TRBD1 identical over 9 bases. Germline CDR1 SGHTA, CDR2 FQGNSA. The CDR3 contains 14 residues. V trimming: 4 bases; J trimming: 8 bases; junction bases outside the gene matches: 3. The CDR3 DNA reads TGTGCCAGCAGCTCCAGGACAGGGGATTCACCCCTCCACTTT. Residues: CASSSRTGDSPLHF.

This clonotype was recorded many times. V usage is TRBV5-1 and J usage is TRBJ1-1, with D possibly TRBD1 on 6 matching bases. The CDR3 consists of 12 residues. Trimming removed 4 bases from V and 6 bases from J, with 10 bases in between. From germline, CDR1 is SGHRS and CDR2 YFSETQ. The CDR3 region is CASSPDSPEAFF. The CDR3, as DNA: TGCGCCAGCAGCCCGGACAGCCCTGAAGCTTTCTTT.

The sample holds many counts of this clonotype. This chain uses TRBV28 with TRBJ1-1; D call uncertain. Germline V CDR1 and CDR2: MDHEN, SYDVKM. This CDR3 has 14 residues. The germline V and J ends were trimmed by 5 bases and 5 bases, with 15 bases remaining between them. CDR3 DNA: TGTGCCAGCAGTGTCGGGGATTTGCGGACTGAAGCTTTCTTT. Protein sequence: CASSVGDLRTEAFF. The full variable domain, with the rest looked up from reference TRBV28 and TRBJ1-1, is DVKVTQSSRYLVKRTGEKVFLECVQDMDHENMFWYRQDPGLGLRLIYFSYDVKMKEKGDIPEGYSVSREKKERFSLILESASTNQTSMYLCASSVGDLRTEAFFGQGTRLTVV.

The rearrangement joins TRBV2 to TRBJ2-7, with 12 bases aligning to TRBD2. This CDR3 comprises 14 residues. V dropped 6 bases and J dropped 4; count of bases not matched to a gene: 4. Germline assignment: CDR1 SNHLY and CDR2 FYNNEI. The CDR3 bases are TGTGCCAGCAGGGATACTAGCGGGAGGTACGAGCAGTACTTC. This translates into CASRDTSGRYEQYF.

This clonotype was counted a few times. CDR3 nucleotides: TGCAGCGTTATGGCCACAGGGGAAGCTTTCTTT. Protein sequence: CSVMATGEAFF. V is TRBV29-1 and J is TRBJ1-1; TRBD1 might be the D (6 bases). V lost 5 bases to trimming and J lost 8 bases, with 12 bases between them. This CDR3 region has 11 residues. Germline V gene lookup returns CDR1 SQVTM and CDR2 ANQGSEA.

This clonotype has ten or more counts. The chain combines TRBV6-2 or TRBV6-3 with TRBJ2-1, with 14 bases fitting TRBD2. Trimming cost V 0 bases and J 10 bases; bases outside gene matches: 17. The CDR3 is made up of 20 amino acids. Germline V gives CDR1 MNHEY, CDR2 SVGEGT. For the CDR3, the DNA is TGTGCCAGCAGTTACTCTTCAGGACTAGCGGGGGGTCCTCAATCTCAGGAGCAGTTCTTC. Amino acids: CASSYSSGLAGGPQSQEQFF.

This clonotype was detected many times. CDR3 region: CASSQWDSPNYGYTF. In DNA, the CDR3 is TGTGCCAGCAGCCAATGGGACAGCCCTAACTATGGCTACACCTTC. This sequence joins TRBV3-1 and TRBJ1-2; 7 bases fit TRBD1. The CDR3 sequence is 15 residues long. With V trimmed by 2 bases and J by 0 bases, 3 bases remained unmatched. The germline V gene encodes CDR1 LGHDT and CDR2 YNNKEL (reference sequence).

V is TRBV11-2 and J is TRBJ2-1; D remains ambiguous. Trimming cost V 1 base and J 4 bases, with 8 bases left between them. The germline CDR1 and CDR2 sequences are SGHAT and FQNNGV. CDR3 length: 14 residues. CDR3 loop: CASSLAPTYNEQFF. The CDR3 DNA reads TGTGCCAGCAGCTTAGCGCCGACATACAATGAGCAGTTCTTC.

The rearrangement links TRBV4-1 to TRBJ2-3, with D perhaps matching TRBD1 (6 bases). V dropped 4 bases and J dropped 3 bases, with 17 bases sitting between them. This CDR3 comprises 16 residues. Germline-derived CDR1 and CDR2 are MGHRA and YSYEKL. The CDR3 spells CASSPQGRIDTDTQYF. The CDR3 region has the DNA TGCGCCAGCAGCCCACAGGGAAGGATCGATACAGATACGCAGTATTTT.

This clonotype was counted between two and nine times. The V and J genes are TRBV3-1 and TRBJ2-1; TRBD2 matches 8 bases. This CDR3 region has 15 residues. The germline V gene has CDR1 LGHDT and CDR2 YNNKEL (reference sequence). J was trimmed by 10 bases and V by 4 bases; bases with no gene match: 12. The CDR3 DNA follows: TGTGCCAGCAGCCTTCTTAGCGGGGAAGGTATGGAGCAGTTCTTC. It translates to CASSLLSGEGMEQFF.

This clonotype was seen repeatedly, ten times or more. The chain couples TRBV27 to TRBJ1-1; D ambiguous. V was pared by 5 bases and J by 1 base, with 8 bases between. The CDR3 runs 13 residues. Germline-derived CDR1 and CDR2 are MNHEY and SMNVEV (reference sequence). The CDR3 loop reads CASSTQRNTEAFF. The CDR3 DNA follows: TGTGCCAGCAGTACCCAGAGGAACACTGAAGCTTTCTTT.

This clonotype was seen ten or more times. V usage is TRBV6-1 and J usage is TRBJ2-3; 7 nucleotides match TRBD1. Germline loops: CDR1 MNHNS, CDR2 SASEGT. Trimming removed 5 bases from V and 4 bases from J; junction bases left unmatched: 3. The CDR3 length is 13 residues. CDR3 amino acids: CASSLQGPDTQYF. DNA for the CDR3: TGTGCCAGCAGTTTACAGGGGCCAGATACGCAGTATTTT.

The V call is TRBV12-3 or TRBV12-4, the J call TRBJ1-5; 8 nucleotides line up with TRBD1. The trim removed 3 bases at V and 7 bases at J, leaving 8 bases unmatched. The CDR3 spans 15 residues. CDR3 nucleotides: TGTGCCAGCAGTTTGGACGGGACAGGAAGACAGCCCCAGCATTTT. It codes for CASSLDGTGRQPQHF.

This clonotype showed up many times. J is TRBJ2-3 and V is TRBV20-1; tentative D call: TRBD1 (5 bases). This CDR3 is 13 amino acids long. Between the trimmed V and J ends, which lost 6 bases and 6 bases, there was a span of 16 bases. The germline gives CDR1 DFQATT, CDR2 SNEGSKA (reference sequence). The CDR3, as DNA: TGCAGTGCCCTATTAGGTTGGGGCGATACGCAGTATTTT. It yields the protein CSALLGWGDTQYF.

This clonotype was detected ten times or more. The genes are TRBV15 and TRBJ2-3; D remains ambiguous. CDR3 length: 13 residues. From germline, CDR1 is LNHNV and CDR2 YYDKDF (reference sequence). Trimming left V 2 bases short and J 5 bases short, with 8 bases between. The DNA for the CDR3 is TGTGCCACCAGCAGATCTCGTCAAGATACGCAGTATTTT. Amino acid sequence: CATSRSRQDTQYF.

This clonotype showed up many times. The chain uses TRBV7-8 and TRBJ2-2; no clear D gene. The length of the CDR3 is 14 residues. Deletions cut 1 base from V and 3 bases from J, with 6 bases between. CDR1 is SGHVS and CDR2 is FQNEAQ in the germline V gene. CDR3 residues: CASSLGPDTGELFF. The CDR3 DNA reads as TGTGCCAGCAGCTTAGGTCCTGACACCGGGGAGCTGTTTTTT.

This clonotype was counted at least ten times. The chain has TRBV6-2 or TRBV6-3 and TRBJ1-6; D perhaps matches TRBD1 (5 bases). V dropped 7 bases and J dropped 11 bases, with 21 bases sitting between them. Germline lookup yields CDR1 MNHEY and CDR2 SVGEGT. The CDR3 is made up of 15 amino acids. CDR3 bases: TGTGCCAGCACCGAACCGGGGCCCAGCGGGGCACCCCTCCACTTT. Its protein is CASTEPGPSGAPLHF.

This clonotype was counted ten times or more. The rearrangement links TRBV7-3 to TRBJ2-2; D possibly uses TRBD1 or TRBD2 (5 bases each). The CDR3 totals 17 residues. Germline-derived CDR1 and CDR2 are SGHTA and FQGTGA. V was shortened by 5 bases and J by 2 bases, with 18 bases between the two germline ends. CDR3 nucleotide sequence: TGTGCCAGCAGCCCCCCGGGACGCAATATTAACACCGGGGAGCTGTTTTTT. Amino acids: CASSPPGRNINTGELFF.